This T cell receptor beta chain was obtained from a study of brain T cells in children with intractable seizures (dated by TCRdb to about 2021). Some background on the complete study: Resected brain tissue from approximately 55 pediatric epilepsy surgery cases was first screened for immune gene transcripts using a NanoString immunology panel. About 70% of the 12 selected surgery cases also had pre-surgery blood sequenced, which left four cases with brain tissue only. General conclusions and limits of the study: Because pre- and post-surgery blood were sequenced to different depths, clones absent from the pre-surgery sample may reflect undersampling. The patients' HCMV serostatus was not known, and viral specificity was inferred solely from CDR3 sequence similarity.

The intended sense of this specimen's time point label: blood from clinic visit 5 months post-surgery; TSC patient then seizure free. The surgery cases that showed the highest brain T cell transcript signatures were chosen for TCR beta chain sequencing of brain tissue, and of blood when it was available. Before surgery, patients had received at least one anti-epileptic drug. The TCR-sequenced patients were children whose drug-resistant epilepsy was caused by tuberous sclerosis complex, focal cortical dysplasia, Rasmussen encephalitis or hemimegalencephaly. The Monarch genomic DNA purification kit was used to extract bulk genomic DNA from unsorted brain tissue and from whole blood. Details on this clone: Its antigen is not yet known. No much larger clonotype is one base removed from it; base qualities were not supplied.

Including the terminal cysteine and phenylalanine, the CDR3 comprises 16 residues. Only CDR3 DNA remains: 48 bases, in frame from the first base. The germline V gene encodes CDR1 SQVTM and CDR2 ANQGSEA. V lost 0 bases and J lost 4 bases; the stretch between them is 19 bases long. TCR beta chain sequences were generated from genomic DNA using the immunoSEQ assay. Under the source paper's analysis protocol: CDR3 sequences that did not begin with the conserved framework cysteine at position 104 were removed manually. To get clonality, the normalized Shannon's Diversity Index was subtracted from one, giving values from 0 (maximal diversity) to 1 (oligoclonal). To check whether a given CDR3 had different frequencies in two samples, for example brain versus blood, chi-squared comparison-of-proportions tests were used. Public clonotypes were found through immuneACCESS searches, while the VDJdb browser was used to judge similarity to known antiviral clonotypes. TCRdb limited this immuneACCESS table to in-frame rearrangements with V and J called. A share of clones is missing; checked studies link under half to unresolved V genes, and the rest is unexplained. Clonal size and the V and J genes are those of that table, whereas D and trimming came from the DNA. The sample table lists about 350,000 clones, over 90% of them with a count of one. Roughly 6% of the sample lies in the top ten.

The rearranged chain carries TRBV29-1 and TRBJ2-7; the D gene is possibly TRBD1 or TRBD2, with 5 bases matching each. The clonotype was recovered from a boy under two years old with tuberous sclerosis and intractable seizures. This material consisted of peripheral blood, taken approximately 5 months after surgery. The DNA sequence is given as TGCAGCGTTGAAGATCGTTTTAGGGGAGATGGTTACGAGCAGTACTTC. Its translation reads: CSVEDRFRGDGYEQYF.